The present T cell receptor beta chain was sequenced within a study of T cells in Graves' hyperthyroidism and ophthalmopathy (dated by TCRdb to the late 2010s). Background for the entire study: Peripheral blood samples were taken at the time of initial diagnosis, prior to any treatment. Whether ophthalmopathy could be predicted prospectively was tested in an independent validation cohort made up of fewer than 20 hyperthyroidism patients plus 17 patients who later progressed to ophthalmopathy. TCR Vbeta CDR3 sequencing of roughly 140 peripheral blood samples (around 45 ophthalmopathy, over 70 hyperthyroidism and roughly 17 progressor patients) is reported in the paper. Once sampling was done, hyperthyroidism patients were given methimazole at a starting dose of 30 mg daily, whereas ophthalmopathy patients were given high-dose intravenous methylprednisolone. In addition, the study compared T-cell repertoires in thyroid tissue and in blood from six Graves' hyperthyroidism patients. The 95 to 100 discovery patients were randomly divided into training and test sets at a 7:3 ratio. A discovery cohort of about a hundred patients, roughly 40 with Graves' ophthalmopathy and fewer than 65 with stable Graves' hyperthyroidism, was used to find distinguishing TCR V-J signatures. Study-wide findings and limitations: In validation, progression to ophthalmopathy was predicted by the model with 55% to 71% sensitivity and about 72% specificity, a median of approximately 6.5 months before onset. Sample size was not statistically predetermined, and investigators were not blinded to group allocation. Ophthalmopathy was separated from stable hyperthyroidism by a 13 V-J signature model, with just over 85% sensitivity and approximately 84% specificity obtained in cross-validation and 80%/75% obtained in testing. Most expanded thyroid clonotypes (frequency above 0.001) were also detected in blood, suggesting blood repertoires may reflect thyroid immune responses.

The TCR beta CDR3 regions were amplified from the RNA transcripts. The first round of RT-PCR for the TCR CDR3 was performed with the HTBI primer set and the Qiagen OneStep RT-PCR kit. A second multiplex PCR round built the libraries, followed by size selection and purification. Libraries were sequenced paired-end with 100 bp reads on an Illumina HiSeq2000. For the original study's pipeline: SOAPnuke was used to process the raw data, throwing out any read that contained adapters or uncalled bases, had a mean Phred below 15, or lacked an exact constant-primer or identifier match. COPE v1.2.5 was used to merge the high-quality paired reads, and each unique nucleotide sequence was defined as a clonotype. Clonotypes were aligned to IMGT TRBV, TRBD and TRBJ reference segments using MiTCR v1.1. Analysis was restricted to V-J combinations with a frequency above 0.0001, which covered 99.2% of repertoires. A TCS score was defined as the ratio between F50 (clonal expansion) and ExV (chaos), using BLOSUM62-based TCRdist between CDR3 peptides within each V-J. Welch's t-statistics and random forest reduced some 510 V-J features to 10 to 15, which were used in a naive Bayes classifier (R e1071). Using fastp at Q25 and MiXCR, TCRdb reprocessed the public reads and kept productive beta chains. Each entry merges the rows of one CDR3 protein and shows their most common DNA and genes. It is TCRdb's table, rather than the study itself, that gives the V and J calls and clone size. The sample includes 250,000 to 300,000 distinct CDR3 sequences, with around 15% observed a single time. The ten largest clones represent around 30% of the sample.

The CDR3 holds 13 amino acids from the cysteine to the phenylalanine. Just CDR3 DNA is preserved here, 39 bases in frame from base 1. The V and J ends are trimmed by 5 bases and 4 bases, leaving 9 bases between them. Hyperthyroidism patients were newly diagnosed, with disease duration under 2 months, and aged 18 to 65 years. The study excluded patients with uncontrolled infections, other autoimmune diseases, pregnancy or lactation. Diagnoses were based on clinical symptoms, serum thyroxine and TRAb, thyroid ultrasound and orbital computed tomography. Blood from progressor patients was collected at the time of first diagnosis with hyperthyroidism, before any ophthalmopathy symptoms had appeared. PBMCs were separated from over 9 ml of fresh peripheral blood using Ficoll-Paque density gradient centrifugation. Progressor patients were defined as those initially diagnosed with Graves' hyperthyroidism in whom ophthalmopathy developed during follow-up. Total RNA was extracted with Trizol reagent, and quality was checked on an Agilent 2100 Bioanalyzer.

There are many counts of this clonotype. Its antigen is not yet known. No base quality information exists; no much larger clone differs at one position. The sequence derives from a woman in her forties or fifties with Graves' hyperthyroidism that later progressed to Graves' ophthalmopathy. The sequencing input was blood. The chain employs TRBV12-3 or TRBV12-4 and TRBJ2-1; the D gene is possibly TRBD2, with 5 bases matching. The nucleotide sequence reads TGTGCCAGCAGTCGCACGGGATACAATGAGCAGTTCTTC. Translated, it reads CASSRTGYNEQFF.